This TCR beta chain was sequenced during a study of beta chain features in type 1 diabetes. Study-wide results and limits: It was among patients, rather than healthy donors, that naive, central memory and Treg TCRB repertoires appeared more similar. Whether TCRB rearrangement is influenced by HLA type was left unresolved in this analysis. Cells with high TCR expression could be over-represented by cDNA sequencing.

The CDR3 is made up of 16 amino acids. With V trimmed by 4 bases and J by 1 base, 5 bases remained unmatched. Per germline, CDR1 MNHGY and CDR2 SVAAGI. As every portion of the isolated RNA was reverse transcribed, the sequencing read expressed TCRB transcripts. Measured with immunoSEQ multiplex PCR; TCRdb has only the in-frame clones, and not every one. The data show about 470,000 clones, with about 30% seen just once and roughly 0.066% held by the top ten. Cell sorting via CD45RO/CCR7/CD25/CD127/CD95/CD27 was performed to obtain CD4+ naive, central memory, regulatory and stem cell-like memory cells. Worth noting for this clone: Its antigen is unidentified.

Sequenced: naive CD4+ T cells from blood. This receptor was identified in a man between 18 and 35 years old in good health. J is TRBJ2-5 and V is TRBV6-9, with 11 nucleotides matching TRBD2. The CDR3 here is CASSWGLAATQETQYF. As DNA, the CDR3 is TGTGCCAGCAGTTGGGGACTAGCGGCTACCCAAGAGACCCAGTACTTC.